The source of this TCR beta chain is a study of blood T cell repertoires in COVID-19. The germline gives CDR1 SGHVS, CDR2 FQNEAQ. With 1 base removed from V and 2 bases from J, the gap between germline ends came to 12 bases. The CDR3 length is 15 residues. Repertoires were generated with immunoSEQ multiplex PCR, while TCRdb's copy carries only in-frame clones and drops some. The sample gives about 210,000 clones, about 81% of which show up once; around 9% is in the top ten. The sequence was collected from a middle-aged man who had recovered from COVID-19. Source material: PBMCs or T cells enriched from blood (not recorded which). V gene TRBV7-8 combines with J gene TRBJ2-7; D remains unclear. CDR3 loop: CASSLETSGPYEQYF. The CDR3 nucleotides read TGTGCCAGCAGCTTAGAGACATCAGGTCCCTACGAGCAGTACTTC.